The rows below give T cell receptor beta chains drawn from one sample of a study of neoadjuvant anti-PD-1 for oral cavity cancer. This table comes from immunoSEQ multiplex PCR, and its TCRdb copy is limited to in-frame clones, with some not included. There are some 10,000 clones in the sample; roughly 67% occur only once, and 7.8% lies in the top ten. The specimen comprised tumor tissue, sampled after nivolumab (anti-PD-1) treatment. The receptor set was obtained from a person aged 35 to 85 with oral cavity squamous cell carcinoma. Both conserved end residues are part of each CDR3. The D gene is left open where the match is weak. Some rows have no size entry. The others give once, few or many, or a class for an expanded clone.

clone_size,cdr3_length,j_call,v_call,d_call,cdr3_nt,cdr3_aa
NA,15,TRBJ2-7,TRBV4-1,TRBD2,TGCGCCAGCAGCCATTTTAGCGGGAGAGAATACGAGCAGTACTTC,CASSHFSGREYEQYF
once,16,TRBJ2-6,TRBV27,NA,TGTGCCAGCAGTTTATGGGGGAGCTCTGGGGCCAACGTCCTGACTTTC,CASSLWGSSGANVLTF
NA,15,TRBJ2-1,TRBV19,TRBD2,TGTGCCAGTAGTGGACTAGCGGGAGTTCCCAATGAGCAGTTCTTC,CASSGLAGVPNEQFF
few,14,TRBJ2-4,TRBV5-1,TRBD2,TGCGCCAGCAGCCTTCCTAGCGGGGATAACATTCAGTACTTC,CASSLPSGDNIQYF
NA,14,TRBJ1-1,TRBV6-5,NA,TGTGCCAGCAGTTACTCGCAGGGAAGCACTGAAGCTTTCTTT,CASSYSQGSTEAFF
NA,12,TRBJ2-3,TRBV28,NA,TGTGCCAGCAGGTCTAGCACAGATACGCAGTATTTT,CASRSSTDTQYF
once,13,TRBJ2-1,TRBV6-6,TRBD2,TGTGCCAGCAGGCGGGAGAGGTTGAATGAGCAGTTCTTC,CASRRERLNEQFF
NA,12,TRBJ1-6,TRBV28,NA,TGTGCCAGTAATACAGGGCTTTCACCCCTCCACTTT,CASNTGLSPLHF
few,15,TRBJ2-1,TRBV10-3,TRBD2,TGTGCCATCAGTGAGAGTAGCGGGAGTTACAATGAGCAGTTCTTC,CAISESSGSYNEQFF
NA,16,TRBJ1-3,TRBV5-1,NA,TGCGCCAGCAGCTTTGAGGAGGGAACCTCTGGAAACACCATATATTTT,CASSFEEGTSGNTIYF
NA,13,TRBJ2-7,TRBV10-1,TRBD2,TGCGCCAGCGGCCCGGGGGGGTCCCACGAGCAGTACTTC,CASGPGGSHEQYF
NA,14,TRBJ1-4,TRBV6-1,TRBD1,TGTGCCAGCAGTGATTCCGACAGGGACGAAAAACTGTTTTTT,CASSDSDRDEKLFF
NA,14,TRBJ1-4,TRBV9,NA,TGTGCCAGCAGCATCAGCGCAACTAATGAAAAACTGTTTTTT,CASSISATNEKLFF
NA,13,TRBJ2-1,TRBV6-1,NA,TGTGCCAGCAGGGGAAGCTCCTACAATGAGCAGTTCTTC,CASRGSSYNEQFF
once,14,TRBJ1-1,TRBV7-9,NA,TGTGCCAGCAGCCGAGCCGAGGCCAGCACTGAAGCTTTCTTT,CASSRAEASTEAFF
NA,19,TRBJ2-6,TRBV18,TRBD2,TGTGCCAGCTCACCACTGGCCAGCGGGGGGCCGTCTGGGGCCAACGTCCTGACTTTC,CASSPLASGGPSGANVLTF
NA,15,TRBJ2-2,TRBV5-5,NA,TGTGCCAGCAGCTTTCTAAGGGTGAACACCGGGGAGCTGTTTTTT,CASSFLRVNTGELFF
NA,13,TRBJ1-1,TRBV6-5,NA,TGTGCCAGCAGTTACGCAGGGAGAACTGAAGCTTTCTTT,CASSYAGRTEAFF
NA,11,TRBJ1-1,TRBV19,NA,TGTGCCAGTAAGGAGAACACTGAAGCTTTCTTT,CASKENTEAFF
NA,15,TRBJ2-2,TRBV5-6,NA,TGTGCCAGCAGCTTATGGGGGCTTGACACCGGGGAGCTGTTTTTT,CASSLWGLDTGELFF
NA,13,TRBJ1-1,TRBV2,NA,TGTGCCAGCAGTCTACGGGTGAACACTGAAGCTTTCTTT,CASSLRVNTEAFF
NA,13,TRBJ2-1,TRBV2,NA,TGTGCCAGCCAGGGGCGGGAGCTTGGTGAGCAGTTCTTC,CASQGRELGEQFF
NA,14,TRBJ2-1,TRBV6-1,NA,TGTGCCAGCAGCGTGAGCGGGCTCTACAATGAGCAGTTCTTC,CASSVSGLYNEQFF
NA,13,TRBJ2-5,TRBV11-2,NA,TGTGCCAGCAGCTTAGGACTAAAAGAGACCCAGTACTTC,CASSLGLKETQYF
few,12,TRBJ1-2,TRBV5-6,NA,TGTGCCAGCACGCGGGGGGGCCATGGCTACACCTTC,CASTRGGHGYTF
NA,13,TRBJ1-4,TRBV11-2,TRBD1,TGTGCCAGCAGGGGACAGGGGTATGAAAAACTGTTTTTT,CASRGQGYEKLFF
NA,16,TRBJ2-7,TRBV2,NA,TGTGCCAGCAGTGCTGGGGAGGTCAACCTCCTCTACGAGCAGTACTTC,CASSAGEVNLLYEQYF
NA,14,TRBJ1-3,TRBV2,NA,TGTGCCAGCAGAGGACTCTCCGCTGGAAACACCATATATTTT,CASRGLSAGNTIYF
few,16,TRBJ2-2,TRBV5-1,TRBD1,TGCGCCAGCAGCTTCCGGACAGGCGGAAACACCGGGGAGCTGTTTTTT,CASSFRTGGNTGELFF
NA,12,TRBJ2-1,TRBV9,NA,TGTGCCAGCAGCCCGGACAGAGGAGAGCAGTTCTTC,CASSPDRGEQFF
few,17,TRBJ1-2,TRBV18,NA,TGTGCCAGCTCACCACGTACTCAGGGGCGAGCTAACTATGGCTACACCTTC,CASSPRTQGRANYGYTF
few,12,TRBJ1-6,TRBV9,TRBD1,TGTGCCAGCAGCGTAGTCGGACAGGCCCTCCACTTT,CASSVVGQALHF
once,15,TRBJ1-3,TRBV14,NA,TGTGCCAGCAGCCGGGTCAAAGGGCCGGGAAACACCATATATTTT,CASSRVKGPGNTIYF
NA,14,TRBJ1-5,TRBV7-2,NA,TGTGCCAGCAGCCCGGGAGGCGGCAATCAGCCCCAGCATTTT,CASSPGGGNQPQHF
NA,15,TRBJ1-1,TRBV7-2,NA,TGTGCCAGCAGCTTGATGTGGGGGCAGGACACTGAAGCTTTCTTT,CASSLMWGQDTEAFF
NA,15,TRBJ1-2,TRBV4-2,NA,TGTGCCAGCAGCCAAGAAGAGGGGCAGAACTATGGCTACACCTTC,CASSQEEGQNYGYTF
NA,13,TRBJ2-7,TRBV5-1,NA,TGCGCCAGCAGCGAGACAGAAGGCGGCGAGCAGTACTTC,CASSETEGGEQYF
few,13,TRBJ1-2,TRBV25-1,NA,TGTGCCAGCAGTGATTATGAGGTGCGAGGCTACACCTTC,CASSDYEVRGYTF
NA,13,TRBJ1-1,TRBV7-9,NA,TGTGCCAGCAGGTTAGACAGTTACACTGAAGCTTTCTTT,CASRLDSYTEAFF
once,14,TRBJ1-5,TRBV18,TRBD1,TGTGCCAGCTCCCGGGACAGGGTTAATCAGCCCCAGCATTTT,CASSRDRVNQPQHF
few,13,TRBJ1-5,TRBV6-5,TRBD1,TGTGCCAGCAGTACAGGGGGGGGACAGCCCCAGCATTTT,CASSTGGGQPQHF